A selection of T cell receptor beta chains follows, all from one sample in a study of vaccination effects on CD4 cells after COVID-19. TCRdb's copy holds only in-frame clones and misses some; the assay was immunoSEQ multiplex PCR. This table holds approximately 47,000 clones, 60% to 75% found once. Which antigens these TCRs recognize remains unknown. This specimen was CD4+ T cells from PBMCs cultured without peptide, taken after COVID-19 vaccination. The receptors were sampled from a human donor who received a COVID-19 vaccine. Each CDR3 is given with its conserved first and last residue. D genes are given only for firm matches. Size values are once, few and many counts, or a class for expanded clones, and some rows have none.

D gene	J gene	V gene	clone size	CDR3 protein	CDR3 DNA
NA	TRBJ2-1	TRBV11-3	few	CASSPGGVKGNEQFF	TGTGCCAGCAGCCCCGGTGGGGTTAAGGGCAATGAGCAGTTCTTC
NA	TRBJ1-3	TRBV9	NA	CASSTRGPNTRPRLYF	TGTGCCAGCTCCACGAGGGGTCCCAACACCCGGCCAAGGCTATATTTT
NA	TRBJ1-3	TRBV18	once	CASSPPGRYSGNTIYF	TGTGCCAGCTCACCACCAGGTCGATACTCTGGAAACACCATATATTTT
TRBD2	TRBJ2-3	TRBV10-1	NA	CASSSTSGIPSTDTQYF	TGCGCCAGCAGTTCGACTAGCGGGATACCTAGCACAGATACGCAGTATTTT
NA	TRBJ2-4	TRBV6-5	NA	CARSLALNIQYF	TGTGCCCGTTCCCTAGCTTTAAACATTCAGTACTTC
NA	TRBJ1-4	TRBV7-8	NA	CASSFSLRNTNEKLFF	TGTGCCAGCAGCTTCTCCTTACGGAACACCAATGAAAAACTGTTTTTT
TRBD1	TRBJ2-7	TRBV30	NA	CAWSLTGGMYF	TGTGCCTGGAGTCTAACAGGGGGCATGTACTTC
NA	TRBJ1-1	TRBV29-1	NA	CSVGQKMNTEAFF	TGCAGCGTTGGGCAGAAAATGAACACTGAAGCTTTCTTT
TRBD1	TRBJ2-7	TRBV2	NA	CASSLPRAGTGGYEQYF	TGTGCCAGCAGCCTTCCCCGTGCCGGGACAGGGGGCTACGAGCAGTACTTC
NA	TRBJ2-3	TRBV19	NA	CASSPFGSSSTDTQYF	TGTGCCAGTAGCCCTTTCGGGAGCTCTAGCACAGATACGCAGTATTTT
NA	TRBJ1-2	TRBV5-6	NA	CASSAEYGYTF	TGTGCCAGCAGCGCCGAGTATGGCTACACCTTC
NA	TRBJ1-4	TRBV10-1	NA	CASSPRGEAEEKLFF	TGCGCCAGCAGCCCTAGAGGGGAGGCAGAAGAAAAACTGTTTTTT
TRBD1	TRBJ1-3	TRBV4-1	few	CASSQPTGPSSGNTIYF	TGCGCCAGCAGCCAACCGACAGGGCCTAGCTCTGGAAACACCATATATTTT
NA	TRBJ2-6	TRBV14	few	CASSPIKEGARGWANVLTF	TGTGCCAGCAGCCCAATAAAGGAAGGGGCTAGAGGCTGGGCCAACGTCCTGACTTTC